The 10 T cell receptor beta chains in this list originate from one sample, sequenced in a study of blood T cell repertoires in COVID-19 (dated by TCRdb to about 2020). Library preparation employed the immunoSEQ multiplex PCR assay. Drawn from immuneACCESS, this table holds only the in-frame rearrangements with V and J called that TCRdb kept. Clones are partly lost; checked studies trace under half to an unresolved V gene and leave the rest unexplained. This sample holds 60,000 to 85,000 clones; 87% were observed only once. 29% of the sample is taken by the ten largest. Sample: peripheral blood. The receptors come from a woman older than 75 with active or convalescent COVID-19.

This clone was seen a single time. The chain joins TRBV28 to TRBJ2-2, with D perhaps TRBD1 (6 bases). The V end lost 7 bases, the J end lost 4 bases, and 10 bases lay between the germline ends. The CDR3 totals 13 residues. Germline CDR1 MDHEN, CDR2 SYDVKM. CDR3: CASITGSTGELFF. The DNA of the CDR3 is TGTGCCAGCATAACAGGGTCCACCGGGGAGCTGTTTTTT.

The chain combines TRBV4-1 with TRBJ2-1; perhaps TRBD2 as D (6 bases). V lost 0 bases to trimming and J lost 7 bases, with 19 bases between them. The CDR3 totals 17 residues. CDR1 MGHRA and CDR2 YSYEKL come from the germline V gene. CDR3: CASSQDRGNTAGNEQFF. DNA of the CDR3: TGCGCCAGCAGCCAAGATCGGGGGAATACGGCGGGGAATGAGCAGTTCTTC.

The chain has TRBV6-5 and TRBJ1-6, with D possibly matching TRBD1 (6 bases). In germline, CDR1 is MNHEY, CDR2 SVGAGI. The V and J ends lost 3 bases and 9 bases respectively, with 12 bases between them. The CDR3 is 14 residues long. CDR3 loop: CASSYNGQLSPLHF. DNA of the CDR3: TGTGCCAGCAGTTATAACGGACAGCTTTCACCCCTCCACTTT.

The V gene is TRBV7-9, the J gene TRBJ2-2; the D is unclear. The CDR3 spans 14 residues. Germline V CDR1 and CDR2: SEHNR, FQNEAQ (reference sequence). Trimming took off 3 bases at V and 0 bases at J, with 5 bases between the two ends. The CDR3 nucleotides read TGTGCCAGCAGCTTCAGCGCGAACACCGGGGAGCTGTTTTTT. Its translation is CASSFSANTGELFF. Full variable domain (missing parts from reference TRBV7-9 and TRBJ2-2): DTGVSQNPRHKITKRGQNVTFRCDPISEHNRLYWYRQTLGQGPEFLTYFQNEAQLEKSRLLSDRFSAERPKGSFSTLEIQRTEQGDSAMYLCASSFSANTGELFFGEGSRLTVL.

The genes are TRBV12-5 and TRBJ1-5; D ambiguous. CDR3 length equals 14 residues. Trimming cost V 3 bases and J 0 bases, with 6 bases left between them. Germline V gene lookup returns CDR1 LGHNT and CDR2 FRNRAP. The CDR3 spells CASGFSSSNQPQHF. DNA for the CDR3: TGTGCTAGTGGTTTCTCGTCTAGCAATCAGCCCCAGCATTTT.

The chain recombines TRBV4-3 with TRBJ2-1; TRBD2 matches at 11 bases. This CDR3 has 16 amino acids. The V gene end was trimmed by 1 base and the J gene end by 5 bases; junction bases not matched to a gene: 4. Germline lookup yields CDR1 LGHNA and CDR2 YSLEER. The CDR3 protein is CASSQVGTSGDNEQFF. CDR3 nucleotides: TGCGCCAGCAGCCAAGTCGGGACTAGCGGCGACAATGAGCAGTTCTTC.

CDR3 in DNA: TGTGCCAGCAGCTCCCCAGCAGATACGCAGTATTTT. Encoded protein: CASSSPADTQYF. This chain uses TRBV7-2 with TRBJ2-3; D is ambiguous. CDR3 length: 12 residues. Germline V CDR1 and CDR2: SGHTA, FQGNSA. Trimming stripped 4 bases from V and 4 bases from J, with 6 bases between.

This clone was observed once. V usage is TRBV7-3 and J usage is TRBJ2-2; TRBD1 matches at 8 bases. V lost 4 bases and J lost 7; bases outside the gene matches: 5. Germline V gives CDR1 SGHTA, CDR2 FQGTGA. This CDR3 comprises 14 residues. CDR3 sequence reads: CASSSQGVGGELFF. Written as DNA, the CDR3 is TGTGCCAGCAGCTCACAGGGGGTAGGCGGGGAGCTGTTTTTT.

The V and J genes are TRBV9 and TRBJ1-1, with a possible D match to TRBD1 (5 bases). Trimming removed 4 bases from V and 4 bases from J, with 17 bases in between. The V gene's germline CDR1 is SGDLS and CDR2 YYNGEE. The CDR3 has 15 residues. The CDR3 here is CASSSKEGLTTEAFF. In DNA, the CDR3 is TGTGCCAGCAGCTCAAAGGAGGGGTTGACCACTGAAGCTTTCTTT.

The chain carries TRBV19 and TRBJ1-1, with no clear D. This CDR3 is built from 15 residues. Germline loops: CDR1 LNHDA, CDR2 SQIVND (reference sequence). V dropped 5 bases and J dropped 1 base, with 14 bases sitting between them. The CDR3 DNA reads TGTGCCAGTAGTCCGGCGGGTGGCGCGAACACTGAAGCTTTCTTT. Translation gives CASSPAGGANTEAFF. Complete variable domain (other parts from reference TRBV19 and TRBJ1-1): DGGITQSPKYLFRKEGQNVTLSCEQNLNHDAMYWYRQDPGQGLRLIYYSQIVNDFQKGDIAEGYSVSREKKESFPLTVTSAQKNPTAFYLCASSPAGGANTEAFFGQGTRLTVV.